Following are 8 T cell receptor beta chains from one sample sequenced in a study of glioma-infiltrating T cells (dated by TCRdb to 2016 to 2017). These reads were obtained on an Illumina MiSeq. TCR alpha and beta CDR3 regions were amplified with the iRepertoire nested amplicon-rescue multiplex PCR (arm-PCR) platform from RNA. TCRdb reanalyzed the raw reads on its own, using fastp at Q25 for trimming and MiXCR for clone calling, and kept in-frame beta chains. CDR3 protein duplicates are merged, each entry listing the most common genes and DNA. Present in this sample are 16,000 or so distinct CDR3 sequences, roughly 64% of which were seen just once. Of the sample, 42% is held by the ten largest clones. The sample was glioma tissue, nonneoplastic brain tissue, or PBMCs (not recorded which). The source of these receptors is a human donor with low-grade glioma or glioblastoma, undergoing nonglioma brain surgery, or in good health (not recorded which).

This clonotype was found many times. This rearrangement joins TRBV7-2 to TRBJ1-2, with D unresolved. V was cut by 6 bases and J by 7 bases, with 21 bases left in between. The germline CDR1 and CDR2 sequences are SGHTA and FQGNSA. The CDR3 is 15 amino acids. CDR3 region: CASSNYQSGAGGYTF. In DNA form, the CDR3 reads TGTGCCAGCAGTAATTATCAGTCGGGCGCGGGTGGCTACACCTTC.

This clonotype was seen once. Possible read error: a much larger clone is one base away. Given the absence of the conserved phenylalanine or tryptophan at the CDR3 end, a read error is likely. V usage is TRBV9 and J usage is TRBJ2-3; no firm D call. The CDR3 covers 15 residues. The germline gives CDR1 SGDLS, CDR2 YYNGEE. Trimming cost V 3 bases and J 0 bases, with 11 bases left between them. CDR3 protein: CASSASGPSTDTQYL. The CDR3 DNA is TGTGCCAGCAGCGCGTCTGGTCCGAGCACAGATACGCAGTATCTT.

This clonotype was observed many times. The V and J genes are TRBV20-1 and TRBJ2-7; 10 bases line up with TRBD1. The CDR3 totals 14 residues. Germline V gene data show CDR1 as DFQATT and CDR2 as SNEGSKA (reference sequence). The J segment lost 5 bases and the V segment lost 6 bases, leaving 10 bases of the junction unmatched. CDR3 DNA: TGCAGTGCCGGAGGCGGGACAGGGGTAAACGAGCAGTACTTC. This sequence encodes CSAGGGTGVNEQYF.

The chain couples TRBV7-9 to TRBJ2-1; tentatively, D is TRBD1 (5 bases). V lost 1 base and J lost 3, with 10 bases in between. This CDR3 has 15 amino acids. Germline V gene data show CDR1 as SEHNR and CDR2 as FQNEAQ (reference sequence). The CDR3 nucleotides are TGTGCCAGCAGCTTAGAGGGGTACTACTACAATGAGCAGTTCTTC. Translating gives CASSLEGYYYNEQFF.

The rearrangement joins TRBV20-1 to TRBJ2-5; the D gene is possibly TRBD2 (5 bases). Trimming took off 3 bases at V and 1 base at J, with 15 bases between the two ends. Per germline, CDR1 DFQATT and CDR2 SNEGSKA (reference sequence). This CDR3 has 15 amino acids. The CDR3 nucleotides are TGCAGTGCTAGCCCCTTTCAAACTAGCCAAGAGACCCAGTACTTC. Its translation is CSASPFQTSQETQYF.

To note about this clonotype: At one end, the junction sequence differs from germline, possibly due to a read error. The rearrangement links TRBV2 to TRBJ2-1; D may match TRBD1 or TRBD2 (5 bases each). Germline V gives CDR1 SNHLY, CDR2 FYNNEI. This CDR3 has 12 residues. The CDR3 region has the DNA TGTGCCAGCAGGGATACCGGGACCCCACCGAGCTTC. This encodes CASRDTGTPPSF.

The CDR3 protein is CASSEAQDTADTF. CDR3 DNA: TGTGCCAGCAGTGAAGCGCAGGACACGGCGGATACCTTC. This rearrangement joins TRBV6-1 to TRBJ1-2; tentatively, D is TRBD1 (5 bases). CDR3 size: 13 residues. CDR1 MNHNS and CDR2 SASEGT come from the germline V gene. The ends were cut back, 0 bases at V and 14 bases at J, with 16 bases in the middle.

The rearrangement links TRBV20-1 to TRBJ1-5; 10 nucleotides align to TRBD1. The V and J ends lost 7 bases and 5 bases, in that order; junction bases with no gene match: 11. Looked up from germline, CDR1 is DFQATT and CDR2 is SNEGSKA (reference sequence). CDR3 length: 15 amino acids. CDR3 bases: TGCAGTGTTGGAGGTTCCGGGACAGGGGATCAGCCCCAGCATTTT. It translates to CSVGGSGTGDQPQHF.